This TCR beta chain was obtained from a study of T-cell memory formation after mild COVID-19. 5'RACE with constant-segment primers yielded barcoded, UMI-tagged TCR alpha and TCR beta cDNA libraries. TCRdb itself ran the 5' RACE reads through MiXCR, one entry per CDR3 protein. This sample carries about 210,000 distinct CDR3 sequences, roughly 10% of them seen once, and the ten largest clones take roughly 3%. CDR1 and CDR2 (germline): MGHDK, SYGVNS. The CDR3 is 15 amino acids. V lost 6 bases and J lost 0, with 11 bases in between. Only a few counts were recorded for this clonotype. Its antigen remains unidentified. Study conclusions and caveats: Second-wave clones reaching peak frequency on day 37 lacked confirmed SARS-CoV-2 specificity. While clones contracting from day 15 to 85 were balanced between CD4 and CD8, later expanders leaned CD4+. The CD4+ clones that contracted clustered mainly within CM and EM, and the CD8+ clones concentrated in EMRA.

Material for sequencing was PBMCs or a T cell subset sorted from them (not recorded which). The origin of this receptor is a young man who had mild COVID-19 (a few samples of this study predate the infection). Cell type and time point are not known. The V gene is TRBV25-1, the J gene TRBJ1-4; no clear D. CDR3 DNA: TGTGCCAGCAGCGTCGGCGGGGCAACTAATGAAAAACTGTTTTTT. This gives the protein CASSVGGATNEKLFF.